The clone carrying this T cell receptor beta chain was recorded many times. What it recognizes is unknown. The CDR3 contains 14 residues. Germline V gene lookup returns CDR1 MNHEY and CDR2 SMNVEV (reference sequence). V lost 3 bases, J lost 8 bases, and 8 bases stayed unmatched. A single record per CDR3 protein comes from TCRdb applying MiXCR to the reads. The data hold roughly 500,000 distinct CDR3 sequences, with approximately 15% observed a single time. The data were obtained in a study of T cell repertoires in cytomegalovirus infection. Study overall: Through public TCR beta signatures, both CMV infection and matching HLA type were indicated. The study's findings and limits: Carriers of CMV plus the relevant HLA were identified by cumulative public TCR beta family frequency. The ex vivo response was dominated by HLA-C-restricted CMV-specific TCR beta clonotypes.

V usage is TRBV27 and J usage is TRBJ1-2; 8 bases agree with TRBD1. Sequencing was carried out using CD8+ T cells from PBMCs. The source is a human donor in good health (CMV status not recorded). Some clones in this sample may be carry-over from other donors' samples. The CDR3 bases are TGTGCCAGCAGTTTTTCGACAGGGGAAGAAGGCTACACCTTC. Translating it yields CASSFSTGEEGYTF.